A single sample is the source of the 14 T cell receptor beta chains below, sequenced in a study of blood T cells in healthy people across ages. Through a sample-barcoded 5' primer and a J-beta primer mix, a second PCR was run for roughly 6 to 11 cycles. MiXCR, applied by TCRdb to the 5' RACE reads, yields one record per CDR3 protein. In the table there are fewer than 2,000,000 distinct CDR3 sequences, about 39% of which are singletons. The specimen sequenced was blood. Receptors were obtained from a human donor in good health.

Only a few counts were recorded for this clonotype. The rearrangement links TRBV6-4 to TRBJ2-3, with TRBD2 matching over 9 bases. This CDR3 spans 16 amino acids. Germline assignment: CDR1 MRHNA and CDR2 SNTAGT. J lost 5 bases, V lost 5 bases, and 11 bases had no gene match. CDR3 protein: CASSQGGGGAEDTQYF. Written as DNA, the CDR3 is TGTGCCAGCAGTCAGGGCGGCGGGGGGGCCGAAGATACGCAGTATTTT.

The chain joins TRBV12-5 to TRBJ2-5; 12 bases agree with TRBD2. Per the germline V gene, CDR1 is LGHNT and CDR2 is FRNRAP. V shed 2 bases and J 4 bases; nucleotides not matched to a gene: 11. The CDR3 is 18 amino acids. CDR3 sequence: CASGLILAGGRSVETQYF. The CDR3, as DNA: TGTGCTAGTGGTTTGATCCTAGCGGGGGGGCGGAGCGTAGAGACCCAGTACTTC.

This clonotype came up once. The chain has TRBV4-1 and TRBJ2-1, with 10 bases aligning to TRBD2. The CDR3 sequence is 18 residues long. J gave up 7 bases and V 4 bases, and 16 bases lay outside the gene matches. Germline CDR1 is MGHRA and CDR2 is YSYEKL. CDR3 DNA sequence: TGCGCCAGCAGCCCTTACACCCCTGCTAGCGGGGGTGGGAATGAGCAGTTCTTC. Residues: CASSPYTPASGGGNEQFF.

The chain combines TRBV7-9 with TRBJ1-1; a weak D match, TRBD1 (5 bases). Germline V lookup: CDR1 SEHNR, CDR2 FQNEAQ (reference sequence). The CDR3 has 15 residues. Trimming left V 2 bases short and J 4 bases short, with 14 bases between. The CDR3 spells CASSLSGTRSTEAFF. CDR3 coding DNA: TGTGCCAGCAGCTTATCCGGGACTCGGAGCACTGAAGCTTTCTTT.

On this clonotype: At one of its ends the junction is not consistent with the germline gene, which may arise from a read error. This chain joins TRBV28 and TRBJ2-3; 13 positions agree with TRBD2. The CDR3 spans 19 residues. Germline V lookup: CDR1 MDHEN, CDR2 SYDVKM. CDR3 DNA sequence: TGTGCCAGCAGTTTATCCGTACTAGCGGGGGGGCCGCGCACTGATACGCAGTATTTT. Protein sequence: CASSLSVLAGGPRTDTQYF.

This clonotype was observed a handful of times. DNA for the CDR3: TGTGCCAGCAGCTCTCGACGGGACAATGAGCAGTTCTTC. Translation: CASSSRRDNEQFF. The V gene is TRBV7-3, the J gene TRBJ2-1; D remains unclear. CDR1 and CDR2 (germline): SGHTA, FQGTGA. The CDR3 is 13 amino acids. The germline V and J ends were trimmed by 4 bases and 5 bases, with 9 bases remaining between them.

This clonotype was seen only a few times. The rearrangement links TRBV6-1 to TRBJ2-2; D gene uncertain. This CDR3 is 13 amino acids long. Germline CDR1 is MNHNS and CDR2 is SASEGT. Trimming removed 6 bases from V and 5 bases from J, with 10 bases in between. The CDR3 loop reads CASSTQVTGELFF. CDR3 nucleotides: TGTGCCAGCAGCACCCAGGTTACCGGGGAGCTGTTTTTT.

This clonotype was seen a handful of times. The gene calls are TRBV20-1 and TRBJ2-5; D call uncertain. The better agreement between TRBJ2-7 and the DNA end casts doubt on the J call. CDR3 size: 15 residues. Germline CDR1 is DFQATT and CDR2 is SNEGSKA (reference sequence). CDR3 sequence reads: CSASETINPGDEQYF. CDR3 coding DNA: TGCAGTGCTAGTGAGACAATTAATCCTGGGGACGAGCAGTACTTC.

This chain uses TRBV20-1 with TRBJ2-2; TRBD1 aligns across 8 bases. J was trimmed by 2 bases and V by 2 bases; bases with no gene match: 7. This CDR3 comprises 16 residues. The germline CDR1 and CDR2 sequences are DFQATT and SNEGSKA (reference sequence). CDR3 coding DNA: TGCAGTGCTAGATCGCCGGACAGGGAAAACACCGGGGAGCTGTTTTTT. It codes for CSARSPDRENTGELFF.

The chain employs TRBV6-1 and TRBJ1-5, with D possibly matching TRBD1 (6 bases). The CDR3 runs to 16 residues. Trimming cost V 2 bases and J 5 bases, with 16 bases left between them. Germline V lookup: CDR1 MNHNS, CDR2 SASEGT. The CDR3 region has the DNA TGTGCCAGCAGTGAAAGTCAGGGAGGGGGATATCAGCCCCAGCATTTT. Amino acids: CASSESQGGGYQPQHF.

The V call is TRBV5-1, the J call TRBJ2-1; 7 positions agree with TRBD1. The germline gives CDR1 SGHRS, CDR2 YFSETQ. V trimming: 2 bases; J trimming: 8 bases; junction bases outside the gene matches: 10. The CDR3 has 15 amino acids. This CDR3 is CASSFGTANRDEQFF. The CDR3 coding sequence is TGCGCCAGCAGCTTCGGGACAGCCAACCGCGATGAGCAGTTCTTC.

The rearrangement links TRBV7-9 to TRBJ1-2, with a weak D call TRBD1 (5 bases). CDR3 length: 14 residues. Trimming left V 5 bases short and J 8 bases short, with 18 bases between. The germline V gene has CDR1 SEHNR and CDR2 FQNEAQ (reference sequence). The CDR3 DNA sequence: TGTGCCAGCAGCCCTAGTCACGGGGGTAGCGGCTACACCTTC. It translates to CASSPSHGGSGYTF.

Only a few counts were recorded for this clonotype. The V call is TRBV29-1, the J call TRBJ2-7, with TRBD1 identical over 8 bases. This CDR3 comprises 13 residues. Germline V lookup: CDR1 SQVTM, CDR2 ANQGSEA. Unmatched junction bases numbered 9, after V lost 6 bases and J lost 5 bases. The CDR3 sequence is CSVAGGLRDEQYF. DNA of the CDR3: TGCAGCGTGGCAGGGGGCCTGAGAGACGAGCAGTACTTC.

The rearrangement joins TRBV24-1 to TRBJ2-3; 11 positions agree with TRBD2. This CDR3 comprises 15 residues. V lost 6 bases, J lost 5 bases, and 6 bases stayed unmatched. Germline V CDR1 and CDR2: KGHDR, SFDVKD. In DNA form, the CDR3 reads TGTGCCACCAGTCCCTGGGGGACTAGCGGAGATACGCAGTATTTT. This gives the protein CATSPWGTSGDTQYF.